The T cell receptor (beta chain) under discussion was sequenced for a study of spatial heterogeneity in lung cancer. Study-level information: The follow-up PBMC samples were sequenced whenever they were available. The median time to follow-up was about two years after resection.

Ten or more counts support this clonotype. Carried by each TCR cDNA molecule was a unique molecular identifier. MiXCR, run by TCRdb on the 5' RACE reads, gives a single entry per CDR3 protein. The sample lists roughly 17,000 distinct CDR3 sequences; more than 8% were seen once. Stated time point: blood at routine non-recurrence follow-up after resection. The study sequenced unsorted whole RNA from tumor, nontumor lung or frozen PBMC. CDR1 is MGHRA, CDR2 YSYEKL, per germline. The CDR3 length is 13 residues. With 3 bases removed from V and 4 bases from J, the gap between germline ends came to 9 bases. This chain joins TRBV4-1 and TRBJ1-1, with unresolved D. Source: PBMCs, taken at follow-up. This receptor was obtained from a female donor with early-stage non-small cell lung cancer. The CDR3 DNA reads as TGCGCCAGCAGCCATGAAGAGAGCACTGAAGCTTTCTTT. It is translated as CASSHEESTEAFF.